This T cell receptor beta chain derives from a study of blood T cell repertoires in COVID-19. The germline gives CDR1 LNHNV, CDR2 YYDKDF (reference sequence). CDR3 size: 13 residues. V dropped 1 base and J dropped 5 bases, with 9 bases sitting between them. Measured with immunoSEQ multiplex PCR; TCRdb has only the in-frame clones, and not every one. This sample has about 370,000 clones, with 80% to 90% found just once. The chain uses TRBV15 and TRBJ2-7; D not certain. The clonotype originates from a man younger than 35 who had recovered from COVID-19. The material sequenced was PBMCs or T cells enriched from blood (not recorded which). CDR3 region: CATSRGHRDEQYF. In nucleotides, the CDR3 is TGTGCCACCAGCAGAGGGCACCGGGACGAGCAGTACTTC.